Described below is a single TCR beta chain sequence and its context. The data were taken from a study of OX40 agonist ivuxolimab in advanced cancers. Across the whole study: Under the entry rules, prior anti-PD-1, anti-PD-L1 or anti-CTLA-4 therapy was allowed, and around 40% had some. One hepatocellular carcinoma and a couple of cutaneous melanoma patients partially responded.

This table comes from immunoSEQ multiplex PCR, and its TCRdb copy is limited to in-frame clones, with some not included. The table records some 96,000 clones, 70% to 90% of them present only once. The sequences come from CD4+ or CD8+ T cells sorted from blood, collected in a trial of the OX40 agonist ivuxolimab. The TCR originated in an adult with an advanced solid tumor such as melanoma, head and neck, liver or kidney cancer.

CDR3 nucleotides: TGTGCCAGCAGCGTAGCTCCAGACCCAAGTCGGAATACGCAGTATTTT. The encoded protein is CASSVAPDPSRNTQYF. The chain recombines TRBV9 with TRBJ2-3; the D is unclear. The germline CDR1 and CDR2 sequences are SGDLS and YYNGEE. Trimming pared 0 bases from V and 7 bases from J, leaving 18 bases between. The CDR3 totals 16 residues.